What follows are 30 T cell receptor beta chains derived from one specimen sequenced in a study of spatial heterogeneity in lung cancer (dated by TCRdb to between 2017 and 2020). This sample's time point label indicates: sample taken at primary tumor resection. The protocol used for the library was 5' RACE. The sequencer listed for this sample is NextSeq 500. Starting from the raw public reads, TCRdb applied fastp trimming at Q25, assembled clones with MiXCR and retained in-frame beta chains. Rows merge per CDR3 protein into single entries with the most common DNA and genes. The sample contains tens of thousands of distinct CDR3 sequences, approximately 3.1% of them found a single time. The ten largest make up around 36% of the sample. The material was normal lung tissue next to the tumor, obtained at surgery. The receptors come from a male donor with early-stage non-small cell lung cancer.

This clonotype was seen repeatedly, ten times or more. The chain uses TRBV12-3 or TRBV12-4 and TRBJ1-1; TRBD1 matches 7 bases. With V trimmed by 3 bases and J by 4 bases, 2 bases remained unmatched. This CDR3 spans 13 amino acids. The CDR3 loop reads CASSFRGSTEAFF. The CDR3 nucleotides read TGTGCCAGCAGTTTCAGGGGGAGCACTGAAGCTTTCTTT.

This clonotype showed up just a few times. The rearrangement joins TRBV6-1 to TRBJ2-3, with 7 bases that match TRBD1. The CDR3 extends over 14 amino acids. Germline-derived CDR1 and CDR2 are MNHNS and SASEGT. The V segment lost 7 bases and the J segment 0 bases; nucleotides outside the gene matches: 4. The CDR3: CASKSTGSTDTQYF. CDR3 DNA sequence: TGTGCCAGCAAATCGACAGGGAGCACAGATACGCAGTATTTT.

This clonotype was observed many times. In DNA, the CDR3 is TGTGCCAGCAGTTACTCTGCAGGGCTGGGTGCACCCCTCCACTTT. Translated: CASSYSAGLGAPLHF. The V gene is TRBV6-5, the J gene TRBJ1-6; maybe TRBD1 (5 bases). The CDR3 totals 15 residues. CDR1 is MNHEY, CDR2 SVGAGI, per germline. The ends were cut back, 0 bases at V and 11 bases at J, with 14 bases in the middle.

This clonotype came up many times. The V gene is TRBV12-3 or TRBV12-4, the J gene TRBJ2-6; D gene unclear. The CDR3 is made up of 14 amino acids. Trimming removed 5 bases at V and 6 bases at J, with 11 bases between. CDR3 sequence: CASSPRSSANVLTF. The CDR3 region has the DNA TGTGCCAGCAGTCCGCGCTCTTCGGCCAACGTCCTGACTTTC.

The sample holds many counts of this clonotype. The rearrangement joins TRBV20-1 to TRBJ2-7; D perhaps matches TRBD2 (6 bases). Germline V CDR1 and CDR2: DFQATT, SNEGSKA (reference sequence). CDR3 size: 12 residues. The germline V and J ends were trimmed by 6 bases and 7 bases, with 16 bases remaining between them. CDR3 nucleotide sequence: TGCAGTGCCCCCGGAGGGGCTAGGGAGCAGTACTTC. This codes for CSAPGGAREQYF.

This clonotype was counted many times. This chain joins TRBV7-8 and TRBJ1-6; D gene uncertain. This CDR3 spans 14 amino acids. V shed 5 bases and J shed 7 bases, with 12 bases lying between them. Germline-derived CDR1 and CDR2 are SGHVS and FQNEAQ. The DNA for the CDR3 is TGTGCCAGCAGCCCCCGGGAAAGGAATTCACCCCTCCACTTT. This translates into CASSPRERNSPLHF. The complete variable domain, with remaining parts taken from reference TRBV7-8 and TRBJ1-6, reads GAGVSQSPRYKVAKRGQDVALRCDPISGHVSLFWYQQALGQGPEFLTYFQNEAQLDKSGLPSDRFFAERPEGSVSTLKIQRTQQEDSAVYLCASSPRERNSPLHFGNGTRLTVT.

This clonotype came up many times. V usage is TRBV5-1 and J usage is TRBJ1-2; the D gene is possibly TRBD1 (5 bases). The CDR3 sequence is 16 residues long. CDR1 is SGHRS and CDR2 is YFSETQ in the germline V gene. V gave up 0 bases and J gave up 8 bases, with 20 bases separating them. CDR3: CASSLGSRGGLFGYTF. CDR3 bases: TGCGCCAGCAGCTTGGGTAGTCGGGGCGGACTATTCGGCTACACCTTC.

This clonotype was found many times. V gene TRBV10-3 combines with J gene TRBJ1-6; no reliable D call. Germline V gives CDR1 ENHRY, CDR2 SYGVKD. V dropped 6 bases and J dropped 5 bases, with 14 bases sitting between them. The CDR3 length is 15 residues. DNA for the CDR3: TGTGCCATCAGAGCAGGACGGCTAGATAATTCACCCCTCCACTTT. Translating it yields CAIRAGRLDNSPLHF.

In its sample, this clonotype was seen many times. This rearrangement joins TRBV7-2 to TRBJ2-1; 7 bases match TRBD2. The V gene end was trimmed by 5 bases and the J gene end by 2 bases; junction bases not matched to a gene: 6. Per the germline V gene, CDR1 is SGHTA and CDR2 is FQGNSA. The CDR3 has 15 amino acids. CDR3 loop: CASSPRESPYNEQFF. The CDR3 coding sequence is TGTGCCAGCAGCCCGCGGGAGAGCCCCTACAATGAGCAGTTCTTC. Full variable domain (rest looked up from reference TRBV7-2 and TRBJ2-1): GAGVSQSPSNKVTEKGKDVELRCDPISGHTALYWYRQSLGQGLEFLIYFQGNSAPDKSGLPSDRFSAERTGGSVSTLTIQRTQQEDSAVYLCASSPRESPYNEQFFGPGTRLTVL.

This clonotype was recorded many times. The chain employs TRBV4-1 and TRBJ2-6; D unclear. Per the germline V gene, CDR1 is MGHRA and CDR2 is YSYEKL. The V gene lost 3 bases and the J gene lost 0 bases, with 3 bases spanning the gap. The CDR3 is made up of 14 amino acids. The CDR3 DNA is TGCGCCAGCAGCCACACCTCTGGGGCCAACGTCCTGACTTTC. Residues: CASSHTSGANVLTF.

By sample fraction, this clonotype is medium-sized. This rearrangement joins TRBV28 to TRBJ2-7, with a weak D call TRBD1 (6 bases). The CDR3 extends over 14 amino acids. Germline-derived CDR1 and CDR2 are MDHEN and SYDVKM. V was trimmed by 7 bases and J by 2 bases, leaving 15 bases between them. The CDR3 DNA reads as TGTGCCAGCATTCCGCTCGGACAGACCTACGAGCAGTACTTC. As protein: CASIPLGQTYEQYF.

In its sample, this clonotype was seen many times. The V and J genes are TRBV5-5 and TRBJ2-2, with 13 positions matching TRBD2. Germline V gene data show CDR1 as SGHKS and CDR2 as YYEKEE (reference sequence). This CDR3 is 17 amino acids long. After removal of 5 bases from V and 0 bases from J, the junction contained 4 bases not matched to a gene. The CDR3 nucleotides are TGTGCCAGCAGTTGGGGACTAGCGGGAACGAACACCGGGGAGCTGTTTTTT. It translates to CASSWGLAGTNTGELFF.

Many counts were recorded for this clonotype. This chain joins TRBV7-8 and TRBJ2-5; 7 bases are a match to TRBD2. V trimming: 0 bases; J trimming: 4 bases; junction bases outside the gene matches: 8. In germline, CDR1 is SGHVS, CDR2 FQNEAQ. This CDR3 contains 16 residues. In nucleotides, the CDR3 is TGTGCCAGCAGCTTAGCCAAGGGACTATTGCGAGAGACCCAGTACTTC. This codes for CASSLAKGLLRETQYF.

This clonotype was seen at least ten times. J is TRBJ2-1 and V is TRBV5-1; 10 nucleotides match TRBD1. The CDR3 contains 15 residues. Germline V gene sequence: CDR1 SGHRS, CDR2 YFSETQ. V lost 0 bases to trimming and J lost 8 bases; unmatched junction nucleotides: 5. The CDR3 DNA reads as TGCGCCAGCAGCTTGGTGGGACAGGGGTACGATGAGCAGTTCTTC. Protein sequence: CASSLVGQGYDEQFF. The variable domain in full, completed from reference TRBV5-1 and TRBJ2-1, reads KAGVTQTPRYLIKTRGQQVTLSCSPISGHRSVSWYQQTPGQGLQFLFEYFSETQRNKGNFPGRFSGRQFSNSRSEMNVSTLELGDSALYLCASSLVGQGYDEQFFGPGTRLTVL.

This clonotype was detected many times. V usage is TRBV27 and J usage is TRBJ2-2; D may be TRBD2 (5 bases). Germline CDR1 is MNHEY and CDR2 is SMNVEV (reference sequence). The CDR3 extends over 14 amino acids. Trimming removed 3 bases at V and 4 bases at J, with 9 bases between. In DNA form, the CDR3 reads TGTGCCAGCAGTTTTCTAGCAAGCACCGGGGAGCTGTTTTTT. Residues: CASSFLASTGELFF.

Ten or more counts support this clonotype. The chain has TRBV5-1 and TRBJ1-1; TRBD1 might be the D (5 bases). CDR1 is SGHRS, CDR2 YFSETQ, per germline. The CDR3 consists of 15 residues. The V end was cut by 4 bases, the J end by 7 bases, with 20 bases between. The CDR3 bases are TGCGCCAGCAGCCCTGGTGGAGGGGATTTCGATGAAGCTTTCTTT. Translation gives CASSPGGGDFDEAFF.

At least ten counts were recorded for this clonotype. This rearrangement joins TRBV5-1 to TRBJ2-3; D assignment may be TRBD1 or TRBD2 (6 bases each). Per the germline V gene, CDR1 is SGHRS and CDR2 is YFSETQ. CDR3 length: 17 residues. Trimming took off 9 bases at V and 3 bases at J, with 26 bases between the two ends. The CDR3 reads CATSLGGGTPRTDTQYF. The CDR3 DNA reads TGCGCCACCTCTCTTGGGGGCGGGACCCCTCGGACAGATACGCAGTATTTT.

This clonotype was detected many times. The CDR3 region has the DNA TGTGCCAGCAGCCAGCCGGGACTAGCTTCCCACGAGCAGTACTTC. Residues: CASSQPGLASHEQYF. The V call is TRBV3-1, the J call TRBJ2-7; 9 nucleotides align to TRBD2. J was trimmed by 5 bases and V by 3 bases; bases with no gene match: 8. CDR1 is LGHDT and CDR2 is YNNKEL in the germline V gene (reference sequence). The CDR3 runs 15 residues.

This clonotype was counted many times. The rearrangement links TRBV6-2 or TRBV6-3 to TRBJ2-3; maybe TRBD2 (5 bases). Deletions cut 4 bases from V and 4 bases from J, with 9 bases between. CDR1 MNHEY and CDR2 SVGEGT come from the germline V gene. This CDR3 spans 13 amino acids. As DNA, the CDR3 is TGTGCCAGCAGTTCGGAGGTCCCAGATACGCAGTATTTT. It specifies CASSSEVPDTQYF.

Many counts were recorded for this clonotype. One end of the junction varies from germline; a read error may be responsible. The chain recombines TRBV7-7 with TRBJ2-2; 8 bases match TRBD2. The CDR3 length is 16 residues. Germline-derived CDR1 and CDR2 are SSHAT and FNYEAQ (reference sequence). The CDR3 bases are TGTGCTAGCAGCCAACTAGCGGCGCTGAACACCGGGGAGCTGTTTTTT. As protein: CASSQLAALNTGELFF.

In this sample, this clonotype turned up many times. This sequence joins TRBV25-1 and TRBJ1-6, with D possibly TRBD1 on 6 matching bases. The CDR3 spans 13 residues. Deletions cut 6 bases from V and 8 bases from J, with 11 bases between. Germline V CDR1 and CDR2: MGHDK, SYGVNS. CDR3 coding DNA: TGTGCCAGCAGCCAAGGGGGAGATTCACCCCTCCACTTT. Translated, it gives CASSQGGDSPLHF.

V gene TRBV7-2 combines with J gene TRBJ2-7; the D is unclear. The CDR3 has 12 amino acids. V was cut by 6 bases and J by 5 bases, with 11 bases left in between. Germline-derived CDR1 and CDR2 are SGHTA and FQGNSA. CDR3 sequence (DNA): TGTGCCAGCAGGAGTTCCTCGCACGAGCAGTACTTC. Residues: CASRSSSHEQYF.

This clonotype was counted many times. V usage is TRBV6-1 and J usage is TRBJ2-5; D not certain. CDR1 MNHNS and CDR2 SASEGT come from the germline V gene. This CDR3 comprises 14 residues. V was clipped by 0 bases and J by 3 bases, with 8 bases between them. DNA for the CDR3: TGTGCCAGCAGTGAAGCCTCCATCAAAGAGACCCAGTACTTC. It translates to CASSEASIKETQYF.

This clonotype was detected ten times or more. The V gene is TRBV20-1, the J gene TRBJ1-5; D remains unclear. Germline V gene lookup returns CDR1 DFQATT and CDR2 SNEGSKA (reference sequence). CDR3 length: 13 amino acids. Trimming took off 4 bases at V and 0 bases at J, with 7 bases between the two ends. The CDR3 sequence is CSAKRYSNQPQHF. The CDR3 bases are TGCAGTGCTAAGAGATATAGCAATCAGCCCCAGCATTTT.

This clonotype has a count of ten or more. The chain uses TRBV20-1 and TRBJ2-1, with 9 bases fitting TRBD1. The length of the CDR3 is 20 residues. V lost 1 base, J lost 4 bases, and 20 bases stayed unmatched. Germline V CDR1 and CDR2: DFQATT, SNEGSKA (reference sequence). This CDR3 reads CSARGEPGQGLAGLYNEQFF. The CDR3 nucleotides read TGCAGTGCTAGAGGGGAACCGGGACAGGGTTTAGCGGGCCTTTACAATGAGCAGTTCTTC.

This clonotype was observed many times. The rearrangement uses TRBV6-6 and TRBJ2-7; maybe TRBD2 (5 bases). In germline, CDR1 is MNHNY, CDR2 SVGAGI (reference sequence). The CDR3 loop spans 12 amino acids. With 10 bases removed from V and 5 bases from J, the gap between germline ends came to 15 bases. CDR3 nucleotide sequence: TGTGCCACCGGGCTTCACGGGGACGAGCAGTACTTC. Its translation is CATGLHGDEQYF.

This clonotype has a count of ten or more. In nucleotides, the CDR3 is TGTGCCAGCAGTCCCGGCAGGAGCCAGTACTTC. Amino acids: CASSPGRSQYF. The chain couples TRBV28 to TRBJ2-5, with no clear D. The CDR3 sequence is 11 residues long. Germline lookup yields CDR1 MDHEN and CDR2 SYDVKM. V shed 5 bases and J shed 10 bases, with 11 bases lying between them.

This clonotype appeared many times. The rearrangement uses TRBV12-3 or TRBV12-4 and TRBJ2-7; D unresolved. The germline V and J ends were trimmed by 3 bases and 5 bases, with 8 bases remaining between them. The CDR3 loop spans 12 amino acids. CDR3 nucleotides: TGTGCCAGCAGTTTTACAAGGGACGAGCAGTACTTC. This translates into CASSFTRDEQYF.

This clonotype has a count of ten or more. V gene TRBV5-1 combines with J gene TRBJ2-3, with 7 bases identical to TRBD2. The CDR3 runs 13 residues. Germline CDR1 is SGHRS and CDR2 is YFSETQ. Trimming cost V 2 bases and J 4 bases; bases outside gene matches: 1. The CDR3 spells CASSFTSADTQYF. CDR3 in DNA: TGCGCCAGCAGCTTTACTAGCGCAGATACGCAGTATTTT. Full variable domain (missing parts from reference TRBV5-1 and TRBJ2-3): KAGVTQTPRYLIKTRGQQVTLSCSPISGHRSVSWYQQTPGQGLQFLFEYFSETQRNKGNFPGRFSGRQFSNSRSEMNVSTLELGDSALYLCASSFTSADTQYFGPGTRLTVL.

This clonotype was counted many times. This chain links TRBV9 with TRBJ2-3, with D perhaps matching TRBD1 or TRBD2 (5 bases each). This CDR3 is 17 amino acids long. Trimming shortened V by 4 bases and J by 4 bases, and 22 bases separated the two germline ends. Germline assignment: CDR1 SGDLS and CDR2 YYNGEE. CDR3 sequence (DNA): TGTGCCAGCAGCAAAAACCGGGACCTCCTTAGGGCAGATACGCAGTATTTT. This translates into CASSKNRDLLRADTQYF.